Shown below are 14 T cell receptor beta chains from a single sample sequenced in a study of PD-1 blockade in classical Hodgkin lymphoma. TCRdb's copy holds only in-frame clones and misses some; the assay was immunoSEQ multiplex PCR. This sample has 65,000 to 95,000 clones; around 86% occur once, and the top ten carry under 25%. Autologous stem cell transplantation was followed by relapse in every patient, and brentuximab vedotin exposure varied. The specimen comprised peripheral blood mononuclear cells (PBMCs), sampled at baseline. The receptors stem from a human donor with classical Hodgkin lymphoma.

This chain joins TRBV4-1 and TRBJ1-2, with D possibly matching TRBD1 (6 bases). V was cut by 0 bases and J by 0 bases, with 11 bases left in between. CDR3 length equals 16 residues. Germline assignment: CDR1 MGHRA and CDR2 YSYEKL. The CDR3 DNA follows: TGCGCCAGCAGCCAAGAGGGGACACCGCCTAACTATGGCTACACCTTC. This codes for CASSQEGTPPNYGYTF.

The CDR3 DNA is TGCAGCGCGACGATGTCTGGGGGATATGGCTACACCTTC. Protein product: CSATMSGGYGYTF. The J gene is TRBJ1-2, the V gene TRBV29-1; D is possibly TRBD1 (5 bases). V gave up 7 bases and J gave up 5 bases, with 17 bases separating them. The CDR3 totals 13 residues. The germline gives CDR1 SQVTM, CDR2 ANQGSEA.

This rearrangement joins TRBV10-3 to TRBJ2-4, with 10 positions matching TRBD2. V trimming: 2 bases; J trimming: 6 bases; junction bases outside the gene matches: 19. The germline gives CDR1 ENHRY, CDR2 SYGVKD. CDR3 length: 20 amino acids. CDR3 nucleotides: TGTGCCATCAGTGAGCTCATAGCTCTAGCGGGAGTGCAAGGGGGAAACATTCAGTACTTC. It translates to CAISELIALAGVQGGNIQYF.

The rearrangement links TRBV27 to TRBJ1-2; maybe TRBD1 (6 bases). The germline V gene encodes CDR1 MNHEY and CDR2 SMNVEV (reference sequence). This CDR3 is built from 15 residues. V was shortened by 0 bases and J by 5 bases, with 13 bases between the two germline ends. The CDR3 region is CASSLSFPGHYGYTF. In DNA form, the CDR3 reads TGTGCCAGCAGTTTATCGTTCCCGGGACATTATGGCTACACCTTC.

This chain uses TRBV7-9 with TRBJ2-7; 9 positions match TRBD1. Germline CDR1 SEHNR, CDR2 FQNEAQ (reference sequence). The CDR3 is 14 amino acids. J lost 3 bases, V lost 5 bases, and 5 bases had no gene match. The CDR3 sequence: CASSRGTGLYEQYF. CDR3 nucleotides: TGTGCCAGCAGCAGGGGGACAGGGCTCTACGAGCAGTACTTC. Full variable domain (remainder filled in from reference TRBV7-9 and TRBJ2-7): DTGVSQNPRHKITKRGQNVTFRCDPISEHNRLYWYRQTLGQGPEFLTYFQNEAQLEKSRLLSDRFSAERPKGSFSTLEIQRTEQGDSAMYLCASSRGTGLYEQYFGPGTRLTVT.

V usage is TRBV14 and J usage is TRBJ2-5; 7 bases match TRBD1. The CDR3 covers 13 residues. J gave up 2 bases and V 6 bases, and 3 bases lay outside the gene matches. CDR1 SGHDN and CDR2 FVKESK come from the germline V gene. The CDR3 region has the DNA TGTGCCAGCAGGACAGGGCTTCAAGAGACCCAGTACTTC. Translation gives CASRTGLQETQYF.

This clone is a singleton in its sample. The V and J genes are TRBV5-1 and TRBJ1-2; D perhaps matches TRBD1 (5 bases). The CDR3 extends over 14 amino acids. Trimming pared 2 bases from V and 8 bases from J, leaving 16 bases between. Looked up from germline, CDR1 is SGHRS and CDR2 is YFSETQ. The DNA for the CDR3 is TGCGCCAGCAGCTTTGGGACTACAGGCGGCGGCTACACCTTC. It translates to CASSFGTTGGGYTF.

The chain joins TRBV10-3 to TRBJ1-3; 9 nucleotides match TRBD1. Looked up from germline, CDR1 is ENHRY and CDR2 is SYGVKD. With 0 bases clipped from V and 8 bases from J, the junction kept 2 bases outside the gene matches. This CDR3 is built from 14 residues. For the CDR3, the DNA is TGTGCCATCAGTGAGTCGGACAGGGGAGACACCATATATTTT. It codes for CAISESDRGDTIYF.

V is TRBV7-2 and J is TRBJ2-2; possibly TRBD1 or TRBD2 for D (7 bases each). Per the germline V gene, CDR1 is SGHTA and CDR2 is FQGNSA. CDR3 size: 19 residues. V was cut by 2 bases and J by 6 bases, with 25 bases left in between. The CDR3 reads CASSLSPDWEGALAGELFF. For the CDR3, the DNA is TGTGCCAGCAGCTTAAGCCCCGATTGGGAGGGGGCGTTGGCCGGGGAGCTGTTTTTT. Filled out from reference TRBV7-2 and TRBJ2-2, the complete variable domain reads GAGVSQSPSNKVTEKGKDVELRCDPISGHTALYWYRQSLGQGLEFLIYFQGNSAPDKSGLPSDRFSAERTGGSVSTLTIQRTQQEDSAVYLCASSLSPDWEGALAGELFFGEGSRLTVL.

This clone was found once. This rearrangement joins TRBV6-5 to TRBJ2-5; D call uncertain. V was shortened by 5 bases and J by 4 bases, with 11 bases between the two germline ends. This CDR3 comprises 13 residues. CDR1 MNHEY and CDR2 SVGAGI come from the germline V gene. CDR3 in amino acids: CASSLRMGETQYF. The CDR3, as DNA: TGTGCCAGCAGTCTACGAATGGGAGAGACCCAGTACTTC.

The chain carries TRBV6-1 and TRBJ2-1, with 7 bases aligning to TRBD1. Unmatched junction bases numbered 4, after V lost 3 bases and J lost 8 bases. This CDR3 has 13 amino acids. Germline-derived CDR1 and CDR2 are MNHNS and SASEGT. DNA for the CDR3: TGTGCCAGCAGTGAGACAGGGCTCCATGAGCAGTTCTTC. Translation gives CASSETGLHEQFF.

The V call is TRBV6-6, the J call TRBJ1-1; TRBD1 agrees at 8 bases. Losses at the gene ends were 1 base for V and 5 bases for J; bases not matched to a gene: 9. The CDR3 consists of 16 residues. Germline V gene sequence: CDR1 MNHNY, CDR2 SVGAGI (reference sequence). CDR3 in amino acids: CASSYFYDRGKTEAFF. The CDR3, as DNA: TGTGCCAGCAGTTACTTCTATGACAGGGGAAAAACTGAAGCTTTCTTT.

V is TRBV30 and J is TRBJ1-1; unclear D gene. Trimming shortened V by 0 bases and J by 0 bases, and 5 bases separated the two germline ends. CDR3 length equals 13 residues. Germline V CDR1 and CDR2: GTSNPN, SVGIG (reference sequence). CDR3 coding DNA: TGTGCCTGGAGTGTAATTGTGAACACTGAAGCTTTCTTT. This codes for CAWSVIVNTEAFF.

The V gene is TRBV11-2, the J gene TRBJ2-7, with 7 bases lining up with TRBD2. The CDR3 extends over 16 amino acids. CDR1 and CDR2 from the germline V gene are SGHAT and FQNNGV. J was trimmed by 4 bases and V by 4 bases; bases with no gene match: 13. The CDR3 nucleotides read TGTGCCAGCAGCTCACCATTTGCTAGCGGATTATACGAGCAGTACTTC. Its translation: CASSSPFASGLYEQYF.